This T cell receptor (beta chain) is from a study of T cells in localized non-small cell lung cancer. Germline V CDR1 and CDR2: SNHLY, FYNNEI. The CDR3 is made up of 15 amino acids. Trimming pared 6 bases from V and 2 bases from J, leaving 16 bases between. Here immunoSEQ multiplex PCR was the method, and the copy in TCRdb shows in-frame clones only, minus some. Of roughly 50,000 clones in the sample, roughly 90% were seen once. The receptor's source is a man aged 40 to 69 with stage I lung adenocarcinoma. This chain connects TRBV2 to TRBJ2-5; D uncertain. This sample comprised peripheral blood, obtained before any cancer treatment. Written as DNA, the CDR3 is TGTGCCAGCAGCGCCGTGGGGATGGGACAAGAGACCCAGTACTTC. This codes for CASSAVGMGQETQYF. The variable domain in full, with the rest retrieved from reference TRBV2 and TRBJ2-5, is EPEVTQTPSHQVTQMGQEVILRCVPISNHLYFYWYRQILGQKVEFLVSFYNNEISEKSEIFDDQFSVERPDGSNFTLKIRSTKLEDSAMYFCASSAVGMGQETQYFGPGTRLLVL.